One and the same sample provided the 31 T cell receptor beta chains below, sequenced in a study of cytotoxic CD8 clonotypes in ibrutinib-treated CLL. Assay: immunoSEQ multiplex PCR; the TCRdb copy retains only in-frame clones and omits some. The sample has about 140,000 clones, approximately 80% seen once. This specimen was PBMCs, taken after 36 months of ibrutinib treatment. Receptors were obtained from a human donor with chronic lymphocytic leukemia.

The genes are TRBV14 and TRBJ2-5; D not certain. The V end was cut by 2 bases, the J end by 5 bases, with 15 bases between. This CDR3 has 15 amino acids. Germline lookup yields CDR1 SGHDN and CDR2 FVKESK. The CDR3 nucleotides are TGTGCCAGCAGCCAAATCGGTGACGGGTGGGAGACCCAGTACTTC. Its translation is CASSQIGDGWETQYF.

The chain joins TRBV27 to TRBJ2-1; tentatively, D is TRBD1 (5 bases). Germline V gene lookup returns CDR1 MNHEY and CDR2 SMNVEV (reference sequence). The CDR3 extends over 13 amino acids. Trimming left V 1 base short and J 6 bases short, with 7 bases between. The CDR3 sequence is CASSLLGVNEQFF. CDR3 sequence (DNA): TGTGCCAGCAGTTTATTAGGGGTCAATGAGCAGTTCTTC.

The J gene is TRBJ2-1, the V gene TRBV6-1, with a tentative D call TRBD1 (6 bases). This CDR3 is built from 13 residues. The germline CDR1 and CDR2 sequences are MNHNS and SASEGT. Trimming cost V 6 bases and J 4 bases, with 10 bases left between them. CDR3 in amino acids: CASRPDSYNEQFF. CDR3 bases: TGTGCCAGCAGACCGGACAGTTACAATGAGCAGTTCTTC.

V gene TRBV18 combines with J gene TRBJ2-2; D ambiguous. The V end lost 4 bases, the J end lost 0 bases, and 12 bases lay between the germline ends. Germline assignment: CDR1 KGHSH and CDR2 LQKENI. The CDR3 contains 16 residues. In nucleotides, the CDR3 is TGTGCCAGCTCACGGTTAGACACGACGAACACCGGGGAGCTGTTTTTT. It is translated as CASSRLDTTNTGELFF.

This rearrangement joins TRBV12-5 to TRBJ2-4, with TRBD1 identical over 7 bases. After removal of 5 bases from V and 7 bases from J, the junction contained 8 bases not matched to a gene. The length of the CDR3 is 14 residues. Germline-derived CDR1 and CDR2 are LGHNT and FRNRAP. The CDR3 coding sequence is TGTGCTAGTGGTGTTGACAGGGTGATGAACATTCAGTACTTC. Amino acids: CASGVDRVMNIQYF.

This CDR3 is CASSDSPNEKLFF. The CDR3 region has the DNA TGTGCCAGCAGCGACAGCCCTAATGAAAAACTGTTTTTT. The chain carries TRBV7-9 and TRBJ1-4, with a weak D call TRBD1 (5 bases). V lost 5 bases to trimming and J lost 3 bases, with 7 bases between them. This CDR3 spans 13 amino acids. Germline loops: CDR1 SEHNR, CDR2 FQNEAQ (reference sequence). Supplemented by reference TRBV7-9 and TRBJ1-4, the full variable domain reads DTGVSQNPRHKITKRGQNVTFRCDPISEHNRLYWYRQTLGQGPEFLTYFQNEAQLEKSRLLSDRFSAERPKGSFSTLEIQRTEQGDSAMYLCASSDSPNEKLFFGSGTQLSVL.

The chain has TRBV30 and TRBJ1-4, with D unresolved. CDR1 is GTSNPN, CDR2 SVGIG, per germline (reference sequence). This CDR3 comprises 13 residues. V gave up 6 bases and J gave up 0 bases, with 8 bases separating them. The CDR3 loop is CACPDSTNEKLFF. The CDR3 DNA reads as TGTGCCTGCCCGGATTCAACTAATGAAAAACTGTTTTTT.

The chain links TRBV10-3 to TRBJ2-7; no clear D. The germline V gene encodes CDR1 ENHRY and CDR2 SYGVKD. Between the trimmed V and J ends, which lost 5 bases and 1 base, there was a span of 9 bases. There are 13 residues in the CDR3. Here the CDR3 DNA reads TGTGCCATCAGTCGGACGGAGTCCTACGAGCAGTACTTC. Protein: CAISRTESYEQYF.

This clone was seen just once. This chain connects TRBV2 to TRBJ2-2, with 7 bases that match TRBD2. Germline CDR1 reads SNHLY; CDR2 reads FYNNEI. V lost 6 bases to trimming and J lost 3 bases; unmatched junction nucleotides: 7. CDR3 length equals 15 residues. CDR3 nucleotide sequence: TGTGCCAGCAGATGGCGGGAGTCGTACACCGGGGAGCTGTTTTTT. Translated: CASRWRESYTGELFF.

The rearrangement links TRBV27 to TRBJ1-2; perhaps TRBD1 as D (5 bases). Germline loops: CDR1 MNHEY, CDR2 SMNVEV (reference sequence). Trimming stripped 9 bases from V and 4 bases from J, with 15 bases between. This CDR3 has 13 residues. The CDR3 here is CASSTQVSYGYTF. DNA of the CDR3: TGTGCCAGTTCGACACAGGTTAGCTATGGCTACACCTTC.

The V gene is TRBV9, the J gene TRBJ1-2, with a possible D match to TRBD1 (6 bases). The CDR3 extends over 13 amino acids. Trimming stripped 1 base from V and 5 bases from J, with 9 bases between. Germline V gene lookup returns CDR1 SGDLS and CDR2 YYNGEE. The chain's CDR3 is CASSVQQGYGYTF. In DNA form, the CDR3 reads TGTGCCAGCAGCGTACAACAGGGTTATGGCTACACCTTC.

The chain uses TRBV18 and TRBJ2-5; no clear D. CDR1 and CDR2 (germline): KGHSH, LQKENI. CDR3 size: 12 residues. V was clipped by 3 bases and J by 5 bases, with 7 bases between them. The CDR3, as DNA: TGTGCCAGCTCACCGGAAGAGGAGACCCAGTACTTC. It is translated as CASSPEEETQYF.

This clone was recorded only once. V gene TRBV18 combines with J gene TRBJ2-1; D call uncertain. This CDR3 is 15 amino acids long. V was shortened by 1 base and J by 0 bases, with 7 bases between the two germline ends. Germline CDR1 and CDR2: KGHSH and LQKENI. The CDR3 is CASSPQKGSYNEQFF. The DNA of the CDR3 is TGTGCCAGCTCACCACAGAAGGGCTCCTACAATGAGCAGTTCTTC.

This rearrangement joins TRBV15 to TRBJ2-1; no reliable D call. Germline loops: CDR1 LNHNV, CDR2 YYDKDF (reference sequence). Deletions cut 3 bases from V and 6 bases from J, with 12 bases between. The CDR3 has 14 residues. In DNA form, the CDR3 reads TGTGCCACCAGCAGTATGGCAGCGATCAATGAGCAGTTCTTC. This encodes CATSSMAAINEQFF.

The chain recombines TRBV7-3 with TRBJ1-1; 8 positions agree with TRBD1. Germline values: CDR1 SGHTA, CDR2 FQGTGA. CDR3 size: 14 residues. V was pared by 5 bases and J by 1 base, with 3 bases of the junction left unmatched. CDR3 coding DNA: TGTGCCAGCAGCGCGGGACAGGAGAACACTGAAGCTTTCTTT. Its protein product is CASSAGQENTEAFF. Together with reference TRBV7-3 and TRBJ1-1, the CDR3 gives the full variable domain: GAGVSQTPSNKVTEKGKYVELRCDPISGHTALYWYRQSLGQGPEFLIYFQGTGAADDSGLPNDRFFAVRPEGSVSTLKIQRTERGDSAVYLCASSAGQENTEAFFGQGTRLTVV.

V and J are TRBV28 and TRBJ2-7; the D is unclear. The ends were cut back, 5 bases at V and 3 bases at J, with 14 bases in the middle. There are 14 residues in the CDR3. Germline V gene lookup returns CDR1 MDHEN and CDR2 SYDVKM. For the CDR3, the DNA is TGTGCCAGCAGTCCACACTTAATGGGCTACGAGCAGTACTTC. This codes for CASSPHLMGYEQYF.

The genes are TRBV10-3 and TRBJ2-2, with 10 positions matching TRBD1. This CDR3 comprises 13 residues. Per germline, CDR1 ENHRY and CDR2 SYGVKD. The junction had 1 base not matched to a gene; V was cut back by 6 bases and J by 6 bases. CDR3 region: CAISGQGAGELFF. In nucleotides, the CDR3 is TGTGCCATCAGCGGACAGGGGGCCGGGGAGCTGTTTTTT.

This clone was recorded many times. V is TRBV6-1 and J is TRBJ2-7, with 8 bases fitting TRBD1. V was pared by 5 bases and J by 4 bases, with 7 bases of the junction left unmatched. Per germline, CDR1 MNHNS and CDR2 SASEGT. There are 14 residues in the CDR3. CDR3 DNA: TGTGCCAGCAGTCAGACAGGGGAAGGGTACGAGCAGTACTTC. It yields the protein CASSQTGEGYEQYF.

The CDR3 region is CASRGGEAEFF. The CDR3, as DNA: TGTGCCAGCCGCGGGGGTGAGGCAGAGTTCTTC. The V call is TRBV7-9, the J call TRBJ2-1; 7 bases are shared with TRBD2. V lost 8 bases to trimming and J lost 14 bases; unmatched junction nucleotides: 9. The CDR3 totals 11 residues. In germline, CDR1 is SEHNR, CDR2 FQNEAQ (reference sequence).

This chain uses TRBV10-3 with TRBJ1-6; D call uncertain. The V gene lost 4 bases and the J gene lost 0 bases, with 13 bases spanning the gap. The germline gives CDR1 ENHRY, CDR2 SYGVKD. This CDR3 has 17 amino acids. DNA of the CDR3: TGTGCCATCAGTGCCGGTCGAAGGAGCTCCTATAATTCACCCCTCCACTTT. It yields the protein CAISAGRRSSYNSPLHF.

This clone has only one observation. The rearrangement joins TRBV5-4 to TRBJ2-1; TRBD2 is a possible D gene (5 bases). V gave up 2 bases and J gave up 10 bases, with 13 bases separating them. CDR1 is SGHNT, CDR2 YYREEE, per germline (reference sequence). The CDR3 is 13 amino acids. CDR3 sequence (DNA): TGTGCCAGCAGCTTTAATCGACTACCAGAGCAGTTCTTC. Translating it yields CASSFNRLPEQFF. The variable domain in full, with the rest retrieved from reference TRBV5-4 and TRBJ2-1, is ETGVTQSPTHLIKTRGQQVTLRCSSQSGHNTVSWYQQALGQGPQFIFQYYREEENGRGNFPPRFSGLQFPNYSSELNVNALELDDSALYLCASSFNRLPEQFFGPGTRLTVL.

V and J are TRBV30 and TRBJ1-3; D uncertain. Germline-derived CDR1 and CDR2 are GTSNPN and SVGIG (reference sequence). The CDR3 length is 15 residues. The V and J ends lost 0 bases and 0 bases respectively, with 9 bases between them. CDR3 loop: CAWSVPTNSGNTIYF. The CDR3 DNA follows: TGTGCCTGGAGTGTACCGACAAACTCTGGAAACACCATATATTTT.

V usage is TRBV5-1 and J usage is TRBJ2-7; D perhaps matches TRBD1 (5 bases). The CDR3 runs to 11 residues. Deletions cut 0 bases from V and 9 bases from J, with 7 bases between. In germline, CDR1 is SGHRS, CDR2 YFSETQ. The CDR3 bases are TGCGCCAGCAGCTTGGATGGGGCGCAGTACTTC. Translated, it gives CASSLDGAQYF. The whole variable domain, filled in from reference TRBV5-1 and TRBJ2-7, reads KAGVTQTPRYLIKTRGQQVTLSCSPISGHRSVSWYQQTPGQGLQFLFEYFSETQRNKGNFPGRFSGRQFSNSRSEMNVSTLELGDSALYLCASSLDGAQYFGPGTRLTVT.

The V gene is TRBV27, the J gene TRBJ1-1, with 7 nucleotides matching TRBD1. V dropped 6 bases and J dropped 3; count of bases not matched to a gene: 4. The CDR3 is 13 residues long. CDR1 and CDR2 (germline): MNHEY, SMNVEV (reference sequence). The CDR3 here is CASRRQGYTEAFF. The CDR3 DNA reads as TGTGCCAGCAGGAGACAGGGTTACACTGAAGCTTTCTTT.

The gene calls are TRBV27 and TRBJ2-1, with TRBD1 identical over 11 bases. Germline CDR1 MNHEY, CDR2 SMNVEV (reference sequence). Trimming cost V 5 bases and J 4 bases; bases outside gene matches: 4. This CDR3 has 15 amino acids. The CDR3 DNA reads as TGTGCCAGCAGTCCTCGGGACAGGGGGTACAATGAGCAGTTCTTC. Amino acid sequence: CASSPRDRGYNEQFF.

This chain joins TRBV28 and TRBJ1-2; D uncertain. With 7 bases removed from V and 0 bases from J, the gap between germline ends came to 12 bases. Germline-derived CDR1 and CDR2 are MDHEN and SYDVKM. CDR3 length equals 14 residues. Written as DNA, the CDR3 is TGTGCCAGCATCGGCAGGTTCCCTAACTATGGCTACACCTTC. This gives the protein CASIGRFPNYGYTF.

CDR3 DNA: TGTGCCAGCAGCCGACAGGGGTTGAGTTACAATGAGCAGTTCTTC. Translating it yields CASSRQGLSYNEQFF. The chain joins TRBV14 to TRBJ2-1; 8 bases are shared with TRBD1. The germline CDR1 and CDR2 sequences are SGHDN and FVKESK. With 4 bases clipped from V and 4 bases from J, the junction kept 6 bases outside the gene matches. The CDR3 has 15 residues.

The chain couples TRBV4-1 to TRBJ2-1; 7 positions agree with TRBD1. The CDR3 loop spans 16 amino acids. V trimming: 3 bases; J trimming: 5 bases; junction bases outside the gene matches: 10. Germline values: CDR1 MGHRA, CDR2 YSYEKL. The CDR3 coding sequence is TGCGCCAGCAGCCATCCATCCCTGGACAGGCACAATGAGCAGTTCTTC. This encodes CASSHPSLDRHNEQFF.

The chain carries TRBV4-2 and TRBJ2-3; 7 bases fit TRBD2. Germline V gene sequence: CDR1 LGHNA, CDR2 YNFKEQ. After removal of 0 bases from V and 2 bases from J, the junction contained 5 bases not matched to a gene. CDR3 length: 16 amino acids. The CDR3 region has the DNA TGTGCCAGCAGCCAAGACCTAGCGGATTACACAGATACGCAGTATTTT. It yields the protein CASSQDLADYTDTQYF.

The chain has TRBV7-9 and TRBJ1-2, with 9 nucleotides matching TRBD1. V was pared by 6 bases and J by 7 bases, with 24 bases of the junction left unmatched. CDR3 size: 19 residues. Looked up from germline, CDR1 is SEHNR and CDR2 is FQNEAQ (reference sequence). CDR3 nucleotides: TGTGCCAGCAGTAAGGATGGTTTGGGACAGGGTATCATAGGAGCTGGCTACACCTTC. This encodes CASSKDGLGQGIIGAGYTF.

V usage is TRBV28 and J usage is TRBJ2-5; TRBD1 might be the D (6 bases). The J call may be mistaken, given a closer DNA end match to TRBJ2-7. The germline gives CDR1 MDHEN, CDR2 SYDVKM. This CDR3 comprises 15 residues. CDR3 in amino acids: CASSPLGATSYEQYF. The CDR3, as DNA: TGTGCCAGCAGCCCATTGGGGGCGACGTCCTACGAGCAGTACTTC.